Presented here are 30 T cell receptor beta chains from one specimen sequenced in a study of identical twins' blood T cells. TCRdb itself ran the 5' RACE reads through MiXCR, one entry per CDR3 protein. Among 300,000 to 400,000 distinct CDR3 sequences listed, over 25% were seen once. The sample was PBMCs. These receptors all come from a woman aged 18-50 years in good health.

This clonotype was observed once. V gene TRBV6-2 or TRBV6-3 combines with J gene TRBJ1-1; D unresolved. Trimming stripped 0 bases from V and 1 base from J, with 12 bases between. The CDR3 spans 16 residues. CDR1 is MNHEY and CDR2 is SVGEGT in the germline V gene. The CDR3 loop is CASSYSTFERNTEAFF. DNA of the CDR3: TGTGCCAGCAGTTACTCGACCTTCGAAAGGAACACTGAAGCTTTCTTT.

The V gene is TRBV5-1, the J gene TRBJ1-2; D unclear. CDR1 SGHRS and CDR2 YFSETQ come from the germline V gene. The CDR3 is 15 residues long. Trimming took 4 bases from V and 2 from J, leaving 15 bases between them. The CDR3 here is CASSNGPQGNYGYTF. The CDR3 DNA is TGCGCCAGCAGCAATGGGCCCCAAGGGAACTATGGCTACACCTTC.

This clonotype turned up a few times. V gene TRBV7-2 combines with J gene TRBJ2-1; TRBD2 matches at 10 bases. The V segment lost 4 bases and the J segment 0 bases; nucleotides outside the gene matches: 3. The CDR3 spans 16 residues. Per germline, CDR1 SGHTA and CDR2 FQGNSA. The CDR3 nucleotides are TGTGCCAGCAGCTCCGCTAGCGGGAGCTCCTACAATGAGCAGTTCTTC. Protein: CASSSASGSSYNEQFF.

The V and J genes are TRBV5-1 and TRBJ1-1, with 9 nucleotides matching TRBD1. The CDR3 is 16 residues long. Germline CDR1 reads SGHRS; CDR2 reads YFSETQ. V trimming: 1 base; J trimming: 0 bases; junction bases outside the gene matches: 4. CDR3 sequence reads: CASSLTGGILNTEAFF. The CDR3 nucleotides are TGCGCCAGCAGCTTGACAGGGGGCATCTTGAACACTGAAGCTTTCTTT.

V is TRBV5-1 and J is TRBJ1-1; unclear D gene. CDR3 length equals 13 residues. Trimming shortened V by 4 bases and J by 7 bases, and 14 bases separated the two germline ends. Germline V lookup: CDR1 SGHRS, CDR2 YFSETQ. The CDR3 bases are TGCGCCAGCAGCATAGCCGGGGTCGGTGAAGCTTTCTTT. Translating it yields CASSIAGVGEAFF.

The chain combines TRBV5-1 with TRBJ2-3; unclear D gene. The CDR3 is made up of 13 amino acids. V was trimmed by 3 bases and J by 4 bases, leaving 9 bases between them. CDR1 and CDR2 (germline): SGHRS, YFSETQ. CDR3 sequence: CASSSQAADTQYF. The CDR3 nucleotides are TGCGCCAGCAGCTCGCAGGCGGCAGATACGCAGTATTTT.

Only a few counts were recorded for this clonotype. The chain carries TRBV7-2 and TRBJ2-7; 8 bases line up with TRBD2. V shed 5 bases, J shed 6 bases, and the junction held 9 bases outside the gene matches. CDR3 length equals 14 residues. CDR1 is SGHTA, CDR2 FQGNSA, per germline. Here the CDR3 reads CASSPGGTWPEQYF. The CDR3 DNA is TGTGCCAGCAGCCCGGGGGGGACGTGGCCCGAGCAGTACTTC.

The rearrangement uses TRBV2 and TRBJ1-2, with TRBD1 as a possible D gene (5 bases). The germline V gene has CDR1 SNHLY and CDR2 FYNNEI. Trimming removed 2 bases at V and 5 bases at J, with 15 bases between. The CDR3 is made up of 15 amino acids. In DNA, the CDR3 is TGTGCCAGCAGTGAAATCGGGGGAGGCCCTTATGGCTACACCTTC. This translates into CASSEIGGGPYGYTF.

Regarding this clonotype: A much larger clone differs from this one at a single base, so this may be a read error. V is TRBV10-2 and J is TRBJ1-1; D might be TRBD1 (5 bases). Germline V gene lookup returns CDR1 WSHSY and CDR2 SAAADI. The CDR3 spans 13 residues. CDR3 protein: CSVREGPITEAFF. As DNA, the CDR3 is TGCTCCGTTCGGGAGGGGCCGATCACTGAAGCTTTCTTT.

With regard to this clonotype: A much larger clone is a single base away; this may be a read error. In nucleotides, the CDR3 is TGCGCCAGCAGCCCCCGGACAGTGCTCGATGAGCAGTTCTTC. Protein: CASSPRTVLDEQFF. The chain employs TRBV5-1 and TRBJ2-1, with a possible D match to TRBD1 (6 bases). V was shortened by 4 bases and J by 8 bases, with 16 bases between the two germline ends. Germline lookup yields CDR1 SGHRS and CDR2 YFSETQ. The CDR3 runs 14 residues.

This clonotype was counted only a few times. CDR3 sequence: CASSLTGGLSTEAFF. DNA for the CDR3: TGCGCCAGCAGCTTGACAGGGGGCTTGAGCACTGAAGCTTTCTTT. The J gene is TRBJ1-1, the V gene TRBV5-1; TRBD1 matches 9 bases. With 1 base clipped from V and 4 bases from J, the junction kept 5 bases outside the gene matches. There are 15 residues in the CDR3. CDR1 and CDR2 (germline): SGHRS, YFSETQ.

V and J are TRBV20-1 and TRBJ1-5; TRBD1 matches at 7 bases. Germline V gene sequence: CDR1 DFQATT, CDR2 SNEGSKA (reference sequence). This CDR3 is 13 amino acids long. J was trimmed by 5 bases and V by 4 bases; bases with no gene match: 5. CDR3 sequence reads: CSAIRDSDQPQHF. DNA of the CDR3: TGCAGTGCTATAAGGGACAGCGATCAGCCCCAGCATTTT.

This clonotype has a count of ten or more. The gene calls are TRBV7-2 and TRBJ1-2; no reliable D call. Trimming stripped 1 base from V and 3 bases from J, with 6 bases between. Germline V gene sequence: CDR1 SGHTA, CDR2 FQGNSA. This CDR3 spans 13 amino acids. The chain's CDR3 is CASSLEGYYGYTF. The CDR3 DNA reads TGTGCCAGCAGCTTAGAAGGATACTATGGCTACACCTTC.

Written as DNA, the CDR3 is TGTGCCAGCAGCTTAGTGACGTTCGGATCAGATACGCAGTATTTT. Its translation is CASSLVTFGSDTQYF. The chain is built from TRBV7-9 and TRBJ2-3; D is unclear. Germline CDR1 reads SEHNR; CDR2 reads FQNEAQ (reference sequence). The germline V and J ends were trimmed by 1 base and 4 bases, with 12 bases remaining between them. CDR3 size: 15 residues. The full variable domain, with the rest looked up from reference TRBV7-9 and TRBJ2-3, is DTGVSQNPRHKITKRGQNVTFRCDPISEHNRLYWYRQTLGQGPEFLTYFQNEAQLEKSRLLSDRFSAERPKGSFSTLEIQRTEQGDSAMYLCASSLVTFGSDTQYFGPGTRLTVL.

The V and J genes are TRBV11-2 and TRBJ2-3; D gene ambiguous. The CDR3 runs to 14 residues. Deletions cut 3 bases from V and 3 bases from J, with 10 bases between. CDR1 SGHAT and CDR2 FQNNGV come from the germline V gene. CDR3 sequence: CASSFRLETDTQYF. The CDR3 DNA reads as TGTGCCAGCAGCTTCAGGCTAGAGACAGATACGCAGTATTTT.

The V call is TRBV7-9, the J call TRBJ2-1; D possibly corresponds to TRBD2 (6 bases). The CDR3 spans 18 residues. Germline lookup yields CDR1 SEHNR and CDR2 FQNEAQ (reference sequence). V lost 5 bases and J 0 bases, leaving 20 bases between the germline ends. In DNA form, the CDR3 reads TGTGCCAGCAGCACGGGGACTTCCACTAGTCCCTCCTACAATGAGCAGTTCTTC. Amino acids: CASSTGTSTSPSYNEQFF. Complete variable domain (other parts from reference TRBV7-9 and TRBJ2-1): DTGVSQNPRHKITKRGQNVTFRCDPISEHNRLYWYRQTLGQGPEFLTYFQNEAQLEKSRLLSDRFSAERPKGSFSTLEIQRTEQGDSAMYLCASSTGTSTSPSYNEQFFGPGTRLTVL.

This sequence joins TRBV29-1 and TRBJ1-2, with a tentative D call TRBD1 (6 bases). Germline V gene sequence: CDR1 SQVTM, CDR2 ANQGSEA. The V gene lost 5 bases and the J gene lost 7 bases, with 20 bases spanning the gap. The CDR3 loop spans 14 amino acids. In nucleotides, the CDR3 is TGCAGCGTTTCCCCCTTAGTGGGGGCGGGTGGCTACACCTTC. It encodes CSVSPLVGAGGYTF.

This clonotype turned up a few times. The V gene is TRBV11-1, the J gene TRBJ2-3, with D possibly TRBD2 on 5 matching bases. The length of the CDR3 is 14 residues. Trimming removed 3 bases at V and 4 bases at J, with 11 bases between. Germline loops: CDR1 SGHAT, CDR2 FQDESV (reference sequence). The CDR3 nucleotides read TGTGCCAGCAGCTTTGTACGGGGTGCAGATACGCAGTATTTT. It is translated as CASSFVRGADTQYF.

This clonotype turned up a few times. This may be a read error: a much more frequent sequence differs by one nucleotide. This chain connects TRBV12-5 to TRBJ1-4; no clear D gene. The CDR3 totals 11 residues. V was clipped by 3 bases and J by 11 bases, with 7 bases between them. The germline CDR1 and CDR2 sequences are LGHNT and FRNRAP. In DNA form, the CDR3 reads TGTGCTAGTGGTTTAAACGGTAAACTGTTTTTT. This translates into CASGLNGKLFF. The whole variable domain, filled in from reference TRBV12-5 and TRBJ1-4, reads DARVTQTPRHKVTEMGQEVTMRCQPILGHNTVFWYRQTMMQGLELLAYFRNRAPLDDSGMPKDRFSAEMPDATLATLKIQPSEPRDSAVYFCASGLNGKLFFGSGTQLSVL.

J is TRBJ2-3 and V is TRBV7-2, with D possibly being TRBD1 (5 bases). Germline CDR1 SGHTA, CDR2 FQGNSA. The CDR3 loop spans 15 amino acids. V was clipped by 1 base and J by 2 bases, with 10 bases between them. CDR3 region: CASSLVGQPTDTQYF. The CDR3 region has the DNA TGTGCCAGCAGCTTAGTGGGGCAGCCCACAGATACGCAGTATTTT.

The chain has TRBV7-2 and TRBJ2-3, with TRBD2 matching over 8 bases. Trimming at V came to 5 bases and at J to 3 bases, leaving 7 bases not matched to a gene. The germline V gene encodes CDR1 SGHTA and CDR2 FQGNSA. The CDR3 has 15 amino acids. The CDR3 is CASSLPSGSTDTQYF. The CDR3 DNA is TGTGCCAGCAGCCTCCCCAGCGGGAGTACAGATACGCAGTATTTT.

This clonotype was counted only a few times. The chain combines TRBV5-1 with TRBJ2-7, with 7 bases that match TRBD1. The CDR3 has 16 residues. V shed 3 bases and J 1 base; nucleotides not matched to a gene: 10. In germline, CDR1 is SGHRS, CDR2 YFSETQ. This chain's CDR3 is CASSWGDRDRSYEQYF. CDR3 nucleotide sequence: TGCGCCAGCAGCTGGGGCGACAGGGATAGGTCCTACGAGCAGTACTTC.

This clonotype occurred many times. The chain joins TRBV19 to TRBJ2-6, with D uncertain. Looked up from germline, CDR1 is LNHDA and CDR2 is SQIVND (reference sequence). V lost 8 bases and J 0 bases, leaving 11 bases between the germline ends. This CDR3 comprises 15 residues. The CDR3 reads CASGQIVSGANVLTF. The CDR3 DNA follows: TGTGCCAGTGGGCAGATAGTCTCTGGGGCCAACGTCCTGACTTTC.

This clonotype has a handful of counts. This chain uses TRBV7-9 with TRBJ1-1; D might be TRBD1 (5 bases). The germline V gene has CDR1 SEHNR and CDR2 FQNEAQ (reference sequence). V lost 0 bases and J 3 bases, leaving 17 bases between the germline ends. The CDR3 is made up of 17 amino acids. As DNA, the CDR3 is TGTGCCAGCAGCTTAGCCGGCAGGGACCCGCGATACACTGAAGCTTTCTTT. This sequence encodes CASSLAGRDPRYTEAFF.

This clonotype was seen only a few times. This chain connects TRBV7-2 to TRBJ1-6; tentative D call: TRBD1 (5 bases). Germline V gene lookup returns CDR1 SGHTA and CDR2 FQGNSA. Trimming took off 7 bases at V and 7 bases at J, with 17 bases between the two ends. The CDR3 runs 15 residues. The CDR3 nucleotides are TGTGCCAGCACTGGGGCCGGGAGTCGGAATTCACCCCTCCACTTT. It translates to CASTGAGSRNSPLHF.

This clonotype was observed a handful of times. The chain is built from TRBV6-2 or TRBV6-3 and TRBJ1-5, with 8 bases lining up with TRBD1. In germline, CDR1 is MNHEY, CDR2 SVGEGT. The CDR3 consists of 15 residues. The V segment lost 6 bases and the J segment 6 bases; nucleotides outside the gene matches: 10. CDR3 coding DNA: TGTGCCAGCAGCCGTGGACAGGGCTCGGGTCAGCCCCAGCATTTT. It codes for CASSRGQGSGQPQHF.

The CDR3 DNA reads TGCGCCAGCAGTGAAAGACCGATGAACACTGAAGCTTTCTTT. Its protein is CASSERPMNTEAFF. The chain combines TRBV10-2 with TRBJ1-1; no definite D call. Germline V lookup: CDR1 WSHSY, CDR2 SAAADI. The CDR3 runs 14 residues. V dropped 3 bases and J dropped 0 bases, with 8 bases sitting between them.

The chain recombines TRBV18 with TRBJ2-7; no clear D gene. Per the germline V gene, CDR1 is KGHSH and CDR2 is LQKENI. The V gene lost 3 bases and the J gene lost 4 bases, with 13 bases spanning the gap. CDR3 length: 14 amino acids. The CDR3 region has the DNA TGTGCCAGCTCACCGGGTCCTGGGATTTACGAGCAGTACTTC. Translated: CASSPGPGIYEQYF. Variable domain in full (rest from reference TRBV18 and TRBJ2-7): NAGVMQNPRHLVRRRGQEARLRCSPMKGHSHVYWYRQLPEEGLKFMVYLQKENIIDESGMPKERFSAEFPKEGPSILRIQQVVRGDSAAYFCASSPGPGIYEQYFGPGTRLTVT.

The chain uses TRBV29-1 and TRBJ1-2; 9 bases are shared with TRBD1. Germline V gene data show CDR1 as SQVTM and CDR2 as ANQGSEA. J was trimmed by 2 bases and V by 2 bases; bases with no gene match: 12. The length of the CDR3 is 17 residues. CDR3 in DNA: TGCAGCGTTGAAAGTAGGGTGGGACAGGGTGGAAACTATGGCTACACCTTC. It specifies CSVESRVGQGGNYGYTF.

Only a few counts were recorded for this clonotype. The rearrangement joins TRBV14 to TRBJ1-2; D is possibly TRBD1 (5 bases). With 0 bases removed from V and 5 bases from J, the gap between germline ends came to 10 bases. The CDR3 covers 14 residues. From germline, CDR1 is SGHDN and CDR2 FVKESK. CDR3 sequence: CASSQDGQGYGYTF. DNA of the CDR3: TGTGCCAGCAGCCAAGATGGCCAGGGTTATGGCTACACCTTC.